This T cell receptor (beta chain) was recovered during a study of T cells expressing NK-cell markers. Study at large: The authors derived TCR beta repertoires from sorted CD3+CD56+NKG2C+, CD3+CD56+NKG2C- and CD3+CD56-NKG2C+ T cells. Study-wide results and limits: The share of CD8+ T cells held by dominant NKG2C+ clonotypes was about 1.0-8% in about six donors. Certain NKG2C+ T cell clones were expanded, and their HCMV specificity remained unclear.

A note on this clonotype: Its matching antigen is unknown.

Germline loops: CDR1 KGHDR, CDR2 SFDVKD. This CDR3 spans 16 amino acids. Production of TCR beta cDNA relied on 5'RACE template switching with UMIs. Reanalyzing the 5' RACE reads, TCRdb keeps one entry per CDR3 protein, without DNA. This sample's clone table lists 300,000 or so distinct CDR3 sequences. The chain recombines TRBV24-1 with TRBJ2-1; absent DNA, TCRdb's TRBD2 call cannot be checked. This receptor was obtained from a woman between 18 and 70 years old in good health. The material sequenced was blood T cells: a sorted CD56 or NKG2C T cell subset, CD4+ or CD8+ T cells, or bulk PBMC T cells (not recorded which). The chain's CDR3 is CATSNGLAGVGYEQFF.